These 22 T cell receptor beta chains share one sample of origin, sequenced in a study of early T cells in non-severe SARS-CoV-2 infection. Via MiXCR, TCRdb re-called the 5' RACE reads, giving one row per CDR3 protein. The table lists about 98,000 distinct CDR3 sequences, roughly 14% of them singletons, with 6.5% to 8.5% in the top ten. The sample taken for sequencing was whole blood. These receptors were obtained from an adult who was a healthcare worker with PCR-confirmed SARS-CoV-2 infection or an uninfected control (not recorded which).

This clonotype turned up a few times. The CDR3 DNA reads TGTGCCAGCAGTTACTCGATTTGGACAGGGGGCGCGGATACGCAGTATTTT. It codes for CASSYSIWTGGADTQYF. The V call is TRBV6-5, the J call TRBJ2-3, with TRBD1 identical over 11 bases. Per germline, CDR1 MNHEY and CDR2 SVGAGI. This CDR3 comprises 17 residues. J lost 6 bases, V lost 0 bases, and 8 bases had no gene match.

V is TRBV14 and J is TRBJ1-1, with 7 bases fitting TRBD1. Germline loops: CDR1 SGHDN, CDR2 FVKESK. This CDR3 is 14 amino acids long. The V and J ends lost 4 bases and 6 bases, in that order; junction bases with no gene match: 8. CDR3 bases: TGTGCCAGCAGCCGGGTTACAGGGGTGGCTGAAGCTTTCTTT. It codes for CASSRVTGVAEAFF.

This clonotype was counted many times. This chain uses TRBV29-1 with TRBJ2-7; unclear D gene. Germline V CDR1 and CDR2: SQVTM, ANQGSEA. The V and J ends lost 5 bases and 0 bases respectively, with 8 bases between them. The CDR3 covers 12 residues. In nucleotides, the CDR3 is TGCAGCGTTCGCACCTCCTCCTACGAGCAGTACTTC. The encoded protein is CSVRTSSYEQYF.

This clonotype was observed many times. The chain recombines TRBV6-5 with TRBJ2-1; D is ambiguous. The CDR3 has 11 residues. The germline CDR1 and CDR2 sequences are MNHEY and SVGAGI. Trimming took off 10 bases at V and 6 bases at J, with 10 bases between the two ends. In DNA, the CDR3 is TGTGCCACCTCCCTCGGCAATGAGCAGTTCTTC. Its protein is CATSLGNEQFF.

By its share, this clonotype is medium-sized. This chain's CDR3 is CATSTTGGETQYF. The CDR3 nucleotides read TGTGCCACCAGCACGACAGGGGGAGAGACCCAGTACTTC. The chain carries TRBV15 and TRBJ2-5; TRBD1 matches at 9 bases. V was clipped by 4 bases and J by 4 bases; unmatched bases: 1. The CDR3 spans 13 residues. Germline loops: CDR1 LNHNV, CDR2 YYDKDF (reference sequence).

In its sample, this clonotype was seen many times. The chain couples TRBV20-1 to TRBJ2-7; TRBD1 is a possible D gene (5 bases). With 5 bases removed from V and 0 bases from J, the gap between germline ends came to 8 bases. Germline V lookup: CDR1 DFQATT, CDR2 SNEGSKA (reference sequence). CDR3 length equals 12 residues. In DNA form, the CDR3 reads TGCAGTGCTGGGCAGGGCTCCTACGAGCAGTACTTC. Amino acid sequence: CSAGQGSYEQYF.

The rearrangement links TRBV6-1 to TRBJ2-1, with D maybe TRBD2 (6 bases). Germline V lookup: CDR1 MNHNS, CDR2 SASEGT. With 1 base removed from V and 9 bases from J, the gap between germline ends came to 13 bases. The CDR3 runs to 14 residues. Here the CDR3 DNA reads TGTGCCAGCAGTGAAGGAGTGACGGAGGGTGAGCAGTTCTTC. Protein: CASSEGVTEGEQFF.

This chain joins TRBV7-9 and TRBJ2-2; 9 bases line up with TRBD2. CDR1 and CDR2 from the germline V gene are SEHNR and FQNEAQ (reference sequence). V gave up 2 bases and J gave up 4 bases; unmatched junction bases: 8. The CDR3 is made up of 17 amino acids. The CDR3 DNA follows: TGTGCCAGCAGCTTAAGGGTAGCGGGAGCGTTCACCGGGGAGCTGTTTTTT. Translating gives CASSLRVAGAFTGELFF.

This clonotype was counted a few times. The CDR3 DNA reads TGCAGTGCCCCGGGACAGGGGGAGGACGGCTATGGCTACACCTTC. It specifies CSAPGQGEDGYGYTF. The chain employs TRBV20-1 and TRBJ1-2; TRBD1 agrees at 11 bases. Germline CDR1 DFQATT, CDR2 SNEGSKA (reference sequence). CDR3 size: 15 residues. The junction had 10 bases not matched to a gene; V was cut back by 6 bases and J by 4 bases.

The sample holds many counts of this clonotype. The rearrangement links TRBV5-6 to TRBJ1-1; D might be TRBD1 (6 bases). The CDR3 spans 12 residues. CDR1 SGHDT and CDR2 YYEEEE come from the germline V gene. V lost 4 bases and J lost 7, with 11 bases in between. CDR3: CASSHEQGEAFF. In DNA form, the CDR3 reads TGTGCCAGCAGCCATGAACAGGGTGAAGCTTTCTTT.

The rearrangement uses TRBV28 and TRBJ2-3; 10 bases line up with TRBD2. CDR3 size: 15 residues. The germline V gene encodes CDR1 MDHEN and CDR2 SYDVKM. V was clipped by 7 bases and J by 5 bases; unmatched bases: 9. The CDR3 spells CASNQSGRARDTQYF. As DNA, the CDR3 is TGTGCCAGCAACCAGAGCGGGAGGGCTAGAGATACGCAGTATTTT.

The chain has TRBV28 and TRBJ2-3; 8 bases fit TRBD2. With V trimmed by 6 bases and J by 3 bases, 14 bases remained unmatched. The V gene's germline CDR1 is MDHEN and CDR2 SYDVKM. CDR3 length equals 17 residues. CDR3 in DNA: TGTGCCAGCAGCACCGATCCCTTAGCGGGACTAACAGATACGCAGTATTTT. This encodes CASSTDPLAGLTDTQYF.

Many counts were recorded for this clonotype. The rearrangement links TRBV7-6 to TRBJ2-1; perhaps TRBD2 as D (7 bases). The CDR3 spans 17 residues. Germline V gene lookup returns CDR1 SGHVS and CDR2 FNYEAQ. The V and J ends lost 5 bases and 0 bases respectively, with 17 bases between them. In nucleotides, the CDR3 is TGTGCCAGCAGCCTGAGGGGGGGACCCCGCTCCTACAATGAGCAGTTCTTC. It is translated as CASSLRGGPRSYNEQFF.

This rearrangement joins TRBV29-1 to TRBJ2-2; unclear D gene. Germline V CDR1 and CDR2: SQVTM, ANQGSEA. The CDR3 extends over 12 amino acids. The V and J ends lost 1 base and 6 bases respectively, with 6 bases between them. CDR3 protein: CSVEGDSGELFF. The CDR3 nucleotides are TGCAGCGTTGAAGGTGACTCCGGGGAGCTGTTTTTT.

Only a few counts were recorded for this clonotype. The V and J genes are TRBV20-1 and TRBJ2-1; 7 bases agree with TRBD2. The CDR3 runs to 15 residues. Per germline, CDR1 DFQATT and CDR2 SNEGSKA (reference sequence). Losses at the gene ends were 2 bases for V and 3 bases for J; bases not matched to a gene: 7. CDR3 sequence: CSARHGRGDYNEQFF. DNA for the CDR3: TGCAGTGCTAGACATGGTCGGGGGGACTACAATGAGCAGTTCTTC.

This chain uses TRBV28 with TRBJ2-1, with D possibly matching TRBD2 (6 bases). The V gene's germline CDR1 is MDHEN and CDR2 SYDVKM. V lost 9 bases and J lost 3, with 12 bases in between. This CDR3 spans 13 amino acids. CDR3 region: CASRELVYNEQFF. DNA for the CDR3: TGTGCCAGTCGGGAGCTAGTCTACAATGAGCAGTTCTTC. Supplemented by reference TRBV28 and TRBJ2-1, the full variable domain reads DVKVTQSSRYLVKRTGEKVFLECVQDMDHENMFWYRQDPGLGLRLIYFSYDVKMKEKGDIPEGYSVSREKKERFSLILESASTNQTSMYLCASRELVYNEQFFGPGTRLTVL.

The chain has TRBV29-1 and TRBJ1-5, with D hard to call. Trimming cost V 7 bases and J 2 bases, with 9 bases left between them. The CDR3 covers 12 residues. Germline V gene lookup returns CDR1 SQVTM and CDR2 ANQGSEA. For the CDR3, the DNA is TGCAGCGGTTCGATGGGCAATCAGCCCCAGCATTTT. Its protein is CSGSMGNQPQHF. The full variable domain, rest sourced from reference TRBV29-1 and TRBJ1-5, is SAVISQKPSRDICQRGTSLTIQCQVDSQVTMMFWYRQQPGQSLTLIATANQGSEATYESGFVIDKFPISRPNLTFSTLTVSNMSPEDSSIYLCSGSMGNQPQHFGDGTRLSIL.

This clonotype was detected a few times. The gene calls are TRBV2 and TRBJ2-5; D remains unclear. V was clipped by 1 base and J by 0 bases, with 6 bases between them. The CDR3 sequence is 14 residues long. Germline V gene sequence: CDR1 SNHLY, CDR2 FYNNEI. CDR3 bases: TGTGCCAGCAGTGAAGTGGGGTACCAAGAGACCCAGTACTTC. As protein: CASSEVGYQETQYF. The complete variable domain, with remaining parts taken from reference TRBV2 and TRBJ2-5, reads EPEVTQTPSHQVTQMGQEVILRCVPISNHLYFYWYRQILGQKVEFLVSFYNNEISEKSEIFDDQFSVERPDGSNFTLKIRSTKLEDSAMYFCASSEVGYQETQYFGPGTRLLVL.

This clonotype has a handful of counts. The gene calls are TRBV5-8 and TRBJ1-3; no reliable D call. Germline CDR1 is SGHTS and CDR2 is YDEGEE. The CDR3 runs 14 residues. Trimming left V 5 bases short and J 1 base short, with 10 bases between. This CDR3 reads CASSRVSSGNTIYF. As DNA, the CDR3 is TGTGCCAGCAGTCGCGTTAGTTCTGGAAACACCATATATTTT.

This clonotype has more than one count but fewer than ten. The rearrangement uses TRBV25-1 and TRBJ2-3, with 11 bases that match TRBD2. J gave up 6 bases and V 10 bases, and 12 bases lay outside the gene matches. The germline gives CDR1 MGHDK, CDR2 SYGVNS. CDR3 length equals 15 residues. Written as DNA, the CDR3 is TGTGCCATACCAGGGCAACTAGCGGGAGTGGATACGCAGTATTTT. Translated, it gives CAIPGQLAGVDTQYF.

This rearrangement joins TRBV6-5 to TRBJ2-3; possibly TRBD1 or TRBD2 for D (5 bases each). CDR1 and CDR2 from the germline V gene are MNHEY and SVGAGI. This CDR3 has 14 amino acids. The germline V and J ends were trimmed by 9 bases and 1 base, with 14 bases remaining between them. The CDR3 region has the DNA TGTGCCAGTGGGGGTGATTGGGGCACAGATACGCAGTATTTT. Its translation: CASGGDWGTDTQYF.

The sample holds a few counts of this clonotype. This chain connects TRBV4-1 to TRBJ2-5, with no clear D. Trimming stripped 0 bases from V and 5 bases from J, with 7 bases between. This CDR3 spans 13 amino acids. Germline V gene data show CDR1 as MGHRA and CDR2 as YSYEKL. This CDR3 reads CASSQEVWETQYF. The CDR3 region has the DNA TGCGCCAGCAGCCAAGAGGTCTGGGAGACCCAGTACTTC.